The 2 T cell receptor beta chains presented below share a single source sample, sequenced in a study of blood T cell repertoires in COVID-19. Measured with immunoSEQ multiplex PCR; TCRdb has only the in-frame clones, and not every one. The profile shows roughly 250,000 clones, about nine tenths of them singletons. The sample taken for sequencing was peripheral blood. The receptors originated from a man aged 60 to 69 who had recovered from COVID-19.

Details on this clone: The sample contains more than one DNA sequence encoding this CDR3. The chain combines TRBV5-1 with TRBJ2-3; 11 bases map to TRBD2. Germline V CDR1 and CDR2: SGHRS, YFSETQ. Unmatched junction bases numbered 2, after V lost 4 bases and J lost 4 bases. This CDR3 is built from 14 residues. The CDR3 here is CASSSSGGADTQYF. CDR3 sequence (DNA): TGCGCCAGCAGCAGTAGCGGGGGGGCAGATACGCAGTATTTT.

This clone was seen a single time. V is TRBV20-1 and J is TRBJ2-3; no clear D gene. The CDR3 extends over 14 amino acids. The germline gives CDR1 DFQATT, CDR2 SNEGSKA (reference sequence). V lost 3 bases, J lost 0 bases, and 10 bases lay in between. The CDR3 spells CSASTGLSTDTQYF. The CDR3 DNA follows: TGCAGTGCTAGTACTGGGCTCAGCACAGATACGCAGTATTTT.